A single sample is the source of the 25 T cell receptor beta chains below, sequenced in a study of shared clonotypes between healthy human individuals. The protocol was immunoSEQ multiplex PCR, while the TCRdb copy is restricted to in-frame clones and leaves out a portion. The sample holds some 2,500,000 clones; less than 95% are singletons and the top ten take about 0.36%. The source material was naive CD4+ T cells from PBMCs. Regarding subset: CD45RA+ positively selected. These TCRs come from a man aged 18 to 29 in good health. Some clones in this sample may be carry-over from other donors' samples.

V is TRBV10-3 and J is TRBJ2-3, with TRBD2 matching over 9 bases. The CDR3 covers 18 residues. V lost 4 bases and J lost 0; bases outside the gene matches: 11. CDR1 and CDR2 from the germline V gene are ENHRY and SYGVKD. This CDR3 is CAISGSGRTPSSTDTQYF. CDR3 in DNA: TGTGCCATCAGTGGTAGCGGGAGAACTCCTTCTAGCACAGATACGCAGTATTTT.

There are a few counts of this clone. The chain recombines TRBV2 with TRBJ1-1; 7 bases line up with TRBD1. Germline V gene lookup returns CDR1 SNHLY and CDR2 FYNNEI. V lost 6 bases to trimming and J lost 10 bases; unmatched junction nucleotides: 5. CDR3 length equals 11 residues. As DNA, the CDR3 is TGTGCCAGCAGCCTGACAGGGACAGCTTTCTTT. Its protein is CASSLTGTAFF.

The gene calls are TRBV28 and TRBJ1-5; TRBD1 matches at 11 bases. Losses at the gene ends were 8 bases for V and 6 bases for J; bases not matched to a gene: 6. Germline CDR1 is MDHEN and CDR2 is SYDVKM. The CDR3 length is 14 residues. In DNA form, the CDR3 reads TGTGCCAGCCAAGGACAGGGGGCGTTTCAGCCCCAGCATTTT. Its protein is CASQGQGAFQPQHF.

The CDR3 spells CASSLVPSRDFQETQYF. The CDR3 DNA sequence: TGTGCCAGCAGCTTAGTCCCCTCCAGGGATTTTCAGGAGACCCAGTACTTC. V is TRBV7-8 and J is TRBJ2-5; tentatively, D is TRBD1 (5 bases). Germline values: CDR1 SGHVS, CDR2 FQNEAQ. This CDR3 contains 17 residues. V lost 1 base and J 5 bases, leaving 20 bases between the germline ends.

This chain uses TRBV4-2 with TRBJ2-5, with TRBD2 identical over 11 bases. The CDR3 runs 19 residues. J gave up 5 bases and V 1 base, and 15 bases lay outside the gene matches. Per the germline V gene, CDR1 is LGHNA and CDR2 is YNFKEQ. This CDR3 is CASSQGSRLAGGEQETQYF. The CDR3 DNA reads TGTGCCAGCAGCCAAGGATCCCGGCTAGCGGGAGGTGAGCAGGAGACCCAGTACTTC.

A word on this clone: The sample holds other DNA sequences that translate to the same CDR3. The J gene is TRBJ2-1, the V gene TRBV11-3; D perhaps matches TRBD2 (5 bases). V lost 5 bases and J lost 9, with 14 bases in between. From germline, CDR1 is SGHNT and CDR2 YENEEA. The length of the CDR3 is 13 residues. CDR3 amino acids: CASSPGGRGEQFF. The DNA of the CDR3 is TGTGCCAGCAGCCCAGGCGGTCGGGGTGAGCAGTTCTTC. Full variable domain (rest looked up from reference TRBV11-3 and TRBJ2-1): EAGVVQSPRYKIIEKKQPVAFWCNPISGHNTLYWYLQNLGQGPELLIRYENEEAVDDSQLPKDRFSAERLKGVDSTLKIQPAELGDSAVYLCASSPGGRGEQFFGPGTRLTVL.

This chain uses TRBV28 with TRBJ2-5; 9 bases fit TRBD1. After removal of 6 bases from V and 4 bases from J, the junction contained 6 bases not matched to a gene. Germline-derived CDR1 and CDR2 are MDHEN and SYDVKM. CDR3 length equals 14 residues. The CDR3 region has the DNA TGTGCCAGCAGAACAGGGGGCAAAGTAGAGACCCAGTACTTC. It specifies CASRTGGKVETQYF.

V and J are TRBV29-1 and TRBJ2-3; D is ambiguous. Germline values: CDR1 SQVTM, CDR2 ANQGSEA. V lost 1 base and J 2 bases, leaving 7 bases between the germline ends. This CDR3 has 13 amino acids. CDR3 sequence reads: CSVEGAATDTQYF. Written as DNA, the CDR3 is TGCAGCGTTGAAGGCGCAGCCACAGATACGCAGTATTTT.

The chain employs TRBV30 and TRBJ2-7; a possible D gene is TRBD1 (6 bases). V lost 5 bases, J lost 4 bases, and 15 bases lay in between. This CDR3 is built from 13 residues. Per the germline V gene, CDR1 is GTSNPN and CDR2 is SVGIG (reference sequence). The CDR3 nucleotides are TGTGCCTGGTCAATGGACAGAACGTACGAGCAGTACTTC. It translates to CAWSMDRTYEQYF.

The CDR3 DNA follows: TGCGCCAGCAGCTTGGGCCTACAGGGGAGCACAGATACGCAGTATTTT. Translated, it gives CASSLGLQGSTDTQYF. The V gene is TRBV5-1, the J gene TRBJ2-3, with 7 bases that match TRBD1. CDR3 length: 16 amino acids. CDR1 is SGHRS and CDR2 is YFSETQ in the germline V gene. Losses at the gene ends were 0 bases for V and 0 bases for J; bases not matched to a gene: 4.

V usage is TRBV18 and J usage is TRBJ2-3; D might be TRBD2 (6 bases). Trimming left V 3 bases short and J 5 bases short, with 15 bases between. Germline lookup yields CDR1 KGHSH and CDR2 LQKENI. This CDR3 is 15 amino acids long. The CDR3 reads CASSPLGSEGDTQYF. The CDR3 DNA is TGTGCCAGCTCACCGTTAGGTTCGGAGGGAGATACGCAGTATTTT.

This clone was observed a single time. Different DNA sequences within this sample yield the same CDR3. The V gene is TRBV5-1, the J gene TRBJ1-4, with 10 bases fitting TRBD1. J was trimmed by 6 bases and V by 3 bases; bases with no gene match: 5. CDR1 and CDR2 (germline): SGHRS, YFSETQ. The CDR3 totals 15 residues. CDR3 amino acids: CASSSSGTGDEKLFF. CDR3 DNA: TGCGCCAGCAGCTCCTCCGGGACAGGGGATGAAAAACTGTTTTTT.

CDR3 DNA sequence: TGTGCCAGCAGCTTAAACGGAGAGACCCAGTACTTC. It codes for CASSLNGETQYF. The chain employs TRBV11-3 and TRBJ2-5; the D is unclear. The CDR3 is 12 residues long. Looked up from germline, CDR1 is SGHNT and CDR2 is YENEEA. V was pared by 2 bases and J by 4 bases, with 5 bases between.

J is TRBJ1-5 and V is TRBV6-1, with TRBD1 as a possible D gene (5 bases). The CDR3 is 15 amino acids. Germline CDR1 MNHNS, CDR2 SASEGT. The V end was cut by 7 bases, the J end by 6 bases, with 19 bases between. CDR3: CASNHRITSIQPQHF. CDR3 DNA: TGTGCCAGCAATCACAGGATAACCTCTATTCAGCCCCAGCATTTT.

The chain recombines TRBV4-2 with TRBJ1-1; 7 bases line up with TRBD1. Per germline, CDR1 LGHNA and CDR2 YNFKEQ. V trimming: 0 bases; J trimming: 1 base; junction bases outside the gene matches: 8. The CDR3 totals 17 residues. CDR3 in DNA: TGTGCCAGCAGCCAAGATCGAGGGGGCTTGGGGAACACTGAAGCTTTCTTT. Its translation is CASSQDRGGLGNTEAFF.

With respect to this clone: Other nucleotide sequences in the sample specify the same CDR3. The chain carries TRBV9 and TRBJ2-1; TRBD2 is a possible D gene (6 bases). V shed 2 bases and J shed 2 bases, with 8 bases lying between them. Germline V gene data show CDR1 as SGDLS and CDR2 as YYNGEE. CDR3 length: 14 residues. The CDR3 DNA is TGTGCCAGCAGCGTTAGCGGTACCTACAATGAGCAGTTCTTC. Translation gives CASSVSGTYNEQFF.

This chain connects TRBV30 to TRBJ2-1, with 10 bases aligning to TRBD2. J was trimmed by 10 bases and V by 4 bases; bases with no gene match: 22. The CDR3 spans 18 residues. The V gene's germline CDR1 is GTSNPN and CDR2 SVGIG (reference sequence). In DNA form, the CDR3 reads TGTGCCTGGATCCCCTTGAATCCTAGCGGGAGCATACCGGGGGAGCAGTTCTTC. Translated: CAWIPLNPSGSIPGEQFF.

This chain links TRBV9 with TRBJ2-7; the D gene is possibly TRBD2 (5 bases). CDR1 and CDR2 from the germline V gene are SGDLS and YYNGEE. The ends were cut back, 4 bases at V and 2 bases at J, with 13 bases in the middle. The CDR3 sequence is 14 residues long. In DNA, the CDR3 is TGTGCCAGCAGCAGACTCGGACTCGCCTACGAGCAGTACTTC. This sequence encodes CASSRLGLAYEQYF.

V usage is TRBV5-1 and J usage is TRBJ1-1; D unresolved. V shed 0 bases and J shed 5 bases, with 11 bases lying between them. The CDR3 covers 14 residues. Germline V gene data show CDR1 as SGHRS and CDR2 as YFSETQ. The CDR3 sequence is CASSLEGEWTEAFF. The CDR3, as DNA: TGCGCCAGCAGCTTGGAAGGAGAGTGGACTGAAGCTTTCTTT.

This clone was counted only a few times. V is TRBV30 and J is TRBJ1-3; D unclear. V was cut by 6 bases and J by 2 bases, with 8 bases left in between. Germline loops: CDR1 GTSNPN, CDR2 SVGIG (reference sequence). The CDR3 extends over 12 amino acids. The CDR3 nucleotides are TGTGCCTGTACTCGGGCTGGAAACACCATATATTTT. It is translated as CACTRAGNTIYF.

The chain employs TRBV10-3 and TRBJ2-2, with 9 bases lining up with TRBD1. Germline V gives CDR1 ENHRY, CDR2 SYGVKD. The trim removed 6 bases at V and 8 bases at J, leaving 13 bases unmatched. There are 16 residues in the CDR3. The CDR3 sequence is CAISAQGTGITGELFF. The CDR3 DNA reads as TGTGCCATCAGCGCACAGGGGACAGGGATCACTGGGGAGCTGTTTTTT.

The rearrangement links TRBV10-1 to TRBJ2-4; D is ambiguous. Per the germline V gene, CDR1 is WNHNN and CDR2 is SYGVQD (reference sequence). The CDR3 has 11 residues. V was shortened by 2 bases and J by 4 bases, with 0 bases between the two germline ends. The CDR3 coding sequence is TGCGCCAGCAGTGAGAAAAACATTCAGTACTTC. Protein sequence: CASSEKNIQYF.

This clone was seen only once. The chain links TRBV4-1 to TRBJ1-5; TRBD1 is a possible D gene (5 bases). Germline values: CDR1 MGHRA, CDR2 YSYEKL. The CDR3 totals 15 residues. V was shortened by 2 bases and J by 7 bases, with 15 bases between the two germline ends. CDR3 loop: CASSQYGAVSQPQHF. CDR3 DNA sequence: TGCGCCAGCAGCCAATATGGGGCAGTTAGCCAGCCCCAGCATTTT.

This chain links TRBV7-2 with TRBJ1-2; the D gene is possibly TRBD1 (6 bases). Germline CDR1 reads SGHTA; CDR2 reads FQGNSA. Deletions cut 5 bases from V and 8 bases from J, with 15 bases between. This CDR3 spans 13 amino acids. CDR3 coding DNA: TGTGCCAGCAGCCAAGGGGGTGGGCGGGGCTACACCTTC. Translated: CASSQGGGRGYTF.

The V call is TRBV28, the J call TRBJ1-4, with a weak D call TRBD1 (6 bases). CDR1 MDHEN and CDR2 SYDVKM come from the germline V gene. Trimming removed 2 bases from V and 9 bases from J, with 16 bases in between. The CDR3 has 15 amino acids. The CDR3 DNA is TGTGCCAGCAGTTTAGGGTCTCTCGGGGGCCAAAAACTGTTTTTT. Translated, it gives CASSLGSLGGQKLFF.